This T cell receptor (beta chain) originates from a study of T cells in Graves' hyperthyroidism and ophthalmopathy. Study-wide results and limits: Appearing also in blood were most of the thyroid clonotypes expanded above 0.001.

The study excluded patients with uncontrolled infection, other autoimmune disease, pregnancy or lactation. Using 10 ml of fresh peripheral blood, PBMCs were prepared. V dropped 10 bases and J dropped 6 bases, with 7 bases sitting between them. The CDR3 extends over 10 amino acids. Amplification of TCR beta CDR3 regions used RNA as the template. Using the HTBI primer set, a first-round RT-PCR was run on the TCR CDR3. TCRdb recomputed calls from the multiplex PCR reads with MiXCR, one row per CDR3 protein. The repertoire includes around 620,000 distinct CDR3 sequences, 14% of them detected once, and over 6% sits in the top ten. This clonotype came up many times. Antigen specificity is unknown.

The source is a woman aged 18-29 years with Graves' ophthalmopathy. The chain is built from TRBV12-3 or TRBV12-4 and TRBJ2-1; D remains ambiguous. Sequencing input: blood. The CDR3 is CATSGNEQFF. DNA for the CDR3: TGTGCCACCTCAGGCAATGAGCAGTTCTTC.